This TCR beta chain is drawn from a study of T cell clonality in common variable immunodeficiency. V lost 3 bases and J lost 4, with 5 bases in between. The length of the CDR3 is 12 residues. The V gene's germline CDR1 is MNHEY and CDR2 SVGEGT. Study observations and caveats: Authors noted CVID clonality's cause needs subpopulation repertoire sequencing. Links between repertoire features and CVID complications were heterogeneity-limited. CVID subjects showed higher TCRbeta clonality than healthy controls.

This clone was recorded many times. Its cognate antigen is unknown. The read stops 3 residues short of the end of the CDR3; the missing end is completed from the germline J gene. Profiling relied on immunoSEQ multiplex PCR, and the TCRdb table lists in-frame clones only, not all of them. Listed for the sample are 52,000 or so clones, none seen a single time. Specimen: peripheral blood mononuclear cells. This clonotype was obtained from a person aged 18-69 years in good health. The rearrangement uses TRBV6-2 or TRBV6-3 and TRBJ2-3, with D unclear. The sequenced CDR3 bases are TGTGCCAGCAGTTATCTCGCAGATACG. This gives the protein CASSYLADT. The entire CDR3 reads CASSYLADTQYF.